Following are 12 T cell receptor beta chains from one sample sequenced in a study of immune evolution from preneoplasia to lung adenocarcinoma. TCRdb keeps only in-frame clones here, not all; method: immunoSEQ multiplex PCR. The sample contains some 4,000 clones, around 89% of which appear only once. The sample was FFPE lung adenocarcinoma in situ tissue. The source of these receptors is a person aged 55-79 years with lung adenocarcinoma.

This clone was detected only a few times. The genes are TRBV9 and TRBJ2-2; D not certain. Germline V gene lookup returns CDR1 SGDLS and CDR2 YYNGEE. V dropped 5 bases and J dropped 5 bases, with 7 bases sitting between them. This CDR3 has 12 amino acids. For the CDR3, the DNA is TGTGCCAGCAGAAAGACGACCGGGGAGCTGTTTTTT. It codes for CASRKTTGELFF.

The chain uses TRBV9 and TRBJ2-2, with D possibly matching TRBD2 (5 bases). V was clipped by 3 bases and J by 1 base, with 13 bases between them. Germline V gene data show CDR1 as SGDLS and CDR2 as YYNGEE. The CDR3 is 16 amino acids. The CDR3 reads CASSGEAGLNTGELFF. The DNA of the CDR3 is TGTGCCAGCAGCGGAGAGGCGGGTCTGAACACCGGGGAGCTGTTTTTT. Based on the CDR3 plus reference TRBV9 and TRBJ2-2, the full variable domain is DSGVTQTPKHLITATGQRVTLRCSPRSGDLSVYWYQQSLDQGLQFLIQYYNGEERAKGNILERFSAQQFPDLHSELNLSSLELGDSALYFCASSGEAGLNTGELFFGEGSRLTVL.

This rearrangement joins TRBV28 to TRBJ1-3; D gene ambiguous. The V end was cut by 2 bases, the J end by 7 bases, with 12 bases between. The CDR3 runs to 14 residues. Germline CDR1 MDHEN, CDR2 SYDVKM. The CDR3 nucleotides are TGTGCCAGCAGTTTACCCGGGGAATGGAACACCATATATTTT. Its protein product is CASSLPGEWNTIYF.

V usage is TRBV4-3 and J usage is TRBJ1-3; tentative D call: TRBD1 (6 bases). Trimming pared 4 bases from V and 0 bases from J, leaving 16 bases between. Germline V gene data show CDR1 as LGHNA and CDR2 as YSLEER. The CDR3 totals 17 residues. The CDR3 is CASSPLLLGGSGNTIYF. Here the CDR3 DNA reads TGCGCCAGCAGCCCCCTGCTTTTAGGGGGCTCTGGAAACACCATATATTTT.

Only one count was recorded for this clone. The gene calls are TRBV5-5 and TRBJ2-1; tentative D call: TRBD2 (6 bases). This CDR3 is 15 amino acids long. The V gene lost 4 bases and the J gene lost 10 bases, with 21 bases spanning the gap. From germline, CDR1 is SGHKS and CDR2 YYEKEE (reference sequence). The DNA for the CDR3 is TGTGCCAGCAGCCGTACGGACTGGGCGGGGAGGGAGCAGTTCTTC. It translates to CASSRTDWAGREQFF.

The chain employs TRBV30 and TRBJ2-5; possibly TRBD1 or TRBD2 for D (6 bases each). The CDR3 spans 13 residues. V shed 3 bases and J shed 4 bases, with 12 bases lying between them. The germline V gene has CDR1 GTSNPN and CDR2 SVGIG (reference sequence). The CDR3 coding sequence is TGTGCCTGGAGCCAGGGGAGGAGAGAGACCCAGTACTTC. This codes for CAWSQGRRETQYF.

This chain uses TRBV6-5 with TRBJ2-7; TRBD1 matches at 7 bases. The CDR3 totals 13 residues. J gave up 0 bases and V 7 bases, and 3 bases lay outside the gene matches. Germline-derived CDR1 and CDR2 are MNHEY and SVGAGI. The CDR3 DNA follows: TGTGCCAGCAAGGGGGCAGCCTCCTACGAGCAGTACTTC. Translation gives CASKGAASYEQYF.

V usage is TRBV30 and J usage is TRBJ1-4; a weak D match, TRBD1 (6 bases). The CDR3 sequence is 15 residues long. Germline V gene lookup returns CDR1 GTSNPN and CDR2 SVGIG (reference sequence). Trimming stripped 0 bases from V and 4 bases from J, with 12 bases between. DNA of the CDR3: TGTGCCTGGAGTGTAAGGGGGAGCCTTAATGAAAAACTGTTTTTT. It specifies CAWSVRGSLNEKLFF.

The chain joins TRBV7-9 to TRBJ2-3, with D maybe TRBD1 (5 bases). CDR3 size: 15 residues. Trimming left V 5 bases short and J 6 bases short, with 18 bases between. Germline V CDR1 and CDR2: SEHNR, FQNEAQ (reference sequence). CDR3 bases: TGTGCCAGCAGCCCACAGGTGTTGGCCCGGGATACGCAGTATTTT. This encodes CASSPQVLARDTQYF.

The J gene is TRBJ1-5, the V gene TRBV28, with D possibly TRBD1 on 5 matching bases. The germline V gene has CDR1 MDHEN and CDR2 SYDVKM. The V end was cut by 5 bases, the J end by 0 bases, with 11 bases between. The CDR3 extends over 15 amino acids. The CDR3 coding sequence is TGTGCCAGCAGTGACGGGACGGCTAGCAATCAGCCCCAGCATTTT. Its protein product is CASSDGTASNQPQHF. Complete variable domain (other parts from reference TRBV28 and TRBJ1-5): DVKVTQSSRYLVKRTGEKVFLECVQDMDHENMFWYRQDPGLGLRLIYFSYDVKMKEKGDIPEGYSVSREKKERFSLILESASTNQTSMYLCASSDGTASNQPQHFGDGTRLSIL.

V gene TRBV4-3 combines with J gene TRBJ2-2; a weak D match, TRBD2 (6 bases). V gave up 4 bases and J gave up 3 bases, with 9 bases separating them. The CDR3 totals 14 residues. Germline CDR1 and CDR2: LGHNA and YSLEER. The CDR3 loop is CASSLRRDTGELFF. CDR3 sequence (DNA): TGCGCCAGCAGCCTTCGGAGGGACACCGGGGAGCTGTTTTTT.

This rearrangement joins TRBV5-8 to TRBJ2-3, with D perhaps assigned TRBD1 or TRBD2 (6 bases each). The CDR3 has 16 amino acids. V lost 4 bases and J 3 bases, leaving 18 bases between the germline ends. The germline CDR1 and CDR2 sequences are SGHTS and YDEGEE. The chain's CDR3 is CASSPTGLFLTDTQYF. CDR3 bases: TGTGCCAGCAGCCCGACAGGACTATTTTTAACAGATACGCAGTATTTT.